The T cell receptor (beta chain) under discussion was sequenced for a study of T cell changes during pregnancy in multiple sclerosis. Repertoires were generated with immunoSEQ multiplex PCR, while TCRdb's copy carries only in-frame clones and drops some. The table records approximately 30,000 clones, 85% to 90% of them present only once. Only a few counts were recorded for this clone. This clonotype was obtained from a female donor with multiple sclerosis, enrolled in a pregnancy study. Material: CD8+ T cells from peripheral blood mononuclear cells, obtained in the second trimester of pregnancy.

The CDR3 loop is CASSDFLPIGRVNTDTQYF. DNA for the CDR3: TGTGCCAGCAGTGACTTCTTGCCCATCGGCAGGGTAAACACAGATACGCAGTATTTT. V usage is TRBV6-1 and J usage is TRBJ2-3; possible D gene TRBD1, 5 bases. This CDR3 has 19 amino acids. Trimming removed 3 bases from V and 2 bases from J, with 24 bases in between. Germline V CDR1 and CDR2: MNHNS, SASEGT.